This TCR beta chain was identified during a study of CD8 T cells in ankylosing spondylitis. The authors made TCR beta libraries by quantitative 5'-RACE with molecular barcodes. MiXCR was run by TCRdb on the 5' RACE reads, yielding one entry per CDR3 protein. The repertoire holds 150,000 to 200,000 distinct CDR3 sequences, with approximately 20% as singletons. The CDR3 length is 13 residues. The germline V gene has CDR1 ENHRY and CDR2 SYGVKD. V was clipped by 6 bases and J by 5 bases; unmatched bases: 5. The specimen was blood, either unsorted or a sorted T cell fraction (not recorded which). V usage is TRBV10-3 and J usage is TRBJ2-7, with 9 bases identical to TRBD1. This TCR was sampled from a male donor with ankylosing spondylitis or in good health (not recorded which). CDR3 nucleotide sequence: TGTGCCATCAGAGGACAGGGGTTTAACGAGCAGTACTTC. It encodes CAIRGQGFNEQYF.